The rows below give T cell receptor beta chains drawn from one sample of a study of blood T cell repertoires in COVID-19. Method: immunoSEQ multiplex PCR; TCRdb's copy keeps in-frame clones and lacks some. The sample shows 330,000 or so clones, roughly 89% of them seen only once. Specimen: peripheral blood. The receptors originated from a man aged 30 to 45 with COVID-19, enrolled during active disease. Each CDR3 is given with its conserved first and last residue. Each record gives: clone size, J gene, CDR3 length, V gene, CDR3 protein. Clone size is not always given. Where it is, it says once, few, many or a class for expanded clones.

NA	TRBJ2-3	15	TRBV2	CASSYSGGAGDTQYF
few	TRBJ2-1	13	TRBV7-2	CASRSVGGTGEFF
NA	TRBJ2-7	16	TRBV6-1	CASSEDLGTVSYEQYF
once	TRBJ1-3	15	TRBV2	CASSERDNSGNTIYF
NA	TRBJ1-3	15	TRBV11-3	CASSQTGNSGNTIYF
NA	TRBJ2-7	14	TRBV5-1	CASSLGDSTYEQYF
once	TRBJ2-2	15	TRBV29-1	CSTNKGQSNTGELFF
NA	TRBJ2-7	13	TRBV6-5	CASIGTHSYEQYF
NA	TRBJ1-2	15	TRBV6-2/TRBV6-3	CASSSAGGELYGYTF
few	TRBJ2-3	16	TRBV27	CASSPVGSGVSIAQYF
NA	TRBJ2-1	14	TRBV4-1	CASTPGLAGNEQFF
NA	TRBJ1-2	15	TRBV3-1/TRBV3-2	CASSQEGGGGYGYTF
NA	TRBJ2-3	15	TRBV7-3	CASSPGGSGWDTQYF
NA	TRBJ2-7	15	TRBV10-3	CATLEGHLLGHEQYF
once	TRBJ2-2	16	TRBV27	CASSSPTSGNTGELFF
few	TRBJ2-2	15	TRBV5-1	CASSLDRGPTGELFF
NA	TRBJ1-2	13	TRBV19	CASAADPDYGYTF
NA	TRBJ2-3	12	TRBV7-2	CASTLAGDTQYF
NA	TRBJ1-5	17	TRBV10-3	CAISESVGGQNNQPQHF
NA	TRBJ1-6	17	TRBV10-3	CAISTGGGVVSNSPLHF
NA	TRBJ2-7	15	TRBV10-3	CAITTSSTWGPEQYF
once	TRBJ2-1	16	TRBV7-2	CASSPAAGGAYNEQFF
NA	TRBJ1-6	17	TRBV5-4	CASSPVAGGASNSPLHF
NA	TRBJ1-5	17	TRBV19	CASSIDLWDRNNQPQHF
NA	TRBJ2-3	17	TRBV15	CATSSLSGTGSGDTQYF
once	TRBJ2-5	12	TRBV28	CASSSTVETQYF
NA	TRBJ1-4	13	TRBV9	CASSLRQGEKLFF
NA	TRBJ2-3	15	TRBV27	CASSSWTSGTDTQYF
once	TRBJ2-1	13	TRBV29-1	CSVESRTSNEQFF
NA	TRBJ1-2	17	TRBV4-3	CASSRAVIGTPSYGYTF
NA	TRBJ2-7	17	TRBV27	CASSLGWLAGFSYEQYF
NA	TRBJ1-2	14	TRBV4-3	CASSQFLGGNGYTF
NA	TRBJ2-2	13	TRBV29-1	CSAQGGLTGELFF
NA	TRBJ2-5	15	TRBV7-7	CASSLGGTGEETQYF
NA	TRBJ2-1	16	TRBV4-3	CASSQAIGNTYNEQFF
NA	TRBJ2-7	12	TRBV28	CASSLSGYEQYF
NA	TRBJ2-7	14	TRBV29-1	CSVHAGAGGYEQYF